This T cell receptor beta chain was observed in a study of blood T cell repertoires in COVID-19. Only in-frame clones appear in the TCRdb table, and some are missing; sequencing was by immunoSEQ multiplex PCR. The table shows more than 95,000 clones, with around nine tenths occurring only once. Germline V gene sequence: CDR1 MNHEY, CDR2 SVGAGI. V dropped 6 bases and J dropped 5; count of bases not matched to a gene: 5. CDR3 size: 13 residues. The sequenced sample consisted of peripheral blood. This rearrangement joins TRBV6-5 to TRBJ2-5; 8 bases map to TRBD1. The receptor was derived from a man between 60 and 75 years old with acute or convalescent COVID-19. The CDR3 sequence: CASSSQGVETQYF. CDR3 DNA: TGTGCCAGCAGCTCACAGGGGGTTGAGACCCAGTACTTC.